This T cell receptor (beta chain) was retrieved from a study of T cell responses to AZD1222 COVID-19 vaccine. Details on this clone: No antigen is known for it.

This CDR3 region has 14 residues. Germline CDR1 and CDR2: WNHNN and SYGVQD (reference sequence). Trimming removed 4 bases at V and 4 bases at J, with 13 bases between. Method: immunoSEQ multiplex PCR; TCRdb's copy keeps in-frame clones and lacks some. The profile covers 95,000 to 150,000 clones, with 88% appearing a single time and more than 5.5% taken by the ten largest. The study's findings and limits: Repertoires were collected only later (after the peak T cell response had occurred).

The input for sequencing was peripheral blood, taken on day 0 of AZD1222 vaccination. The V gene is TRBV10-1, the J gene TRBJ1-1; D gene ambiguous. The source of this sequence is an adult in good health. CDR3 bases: TGCGCCAGCAGTGGAACGGCTCTCGGCACTGAAGCTTTCTTT. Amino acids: CASSGTALGTEAFF.